Following are 13 T cell receptor beta chains from one sample sequenced in a study of identical twins. MiXCR, applied by TCRdb to the 5' RACE reads, yields one record per CDR3 protein. The sample carries 1.5 million to 2 million distinct CDR3 sequences, more than 30% recorded once. Sequenced input: cord blood. These receptors were obtained from a newborn girl in good health.

This clonotype was observed once. The rearrangement links TRBV3-1 to TRBJ2-5; D is undetermined. V lost 2 bases and J lost 11, with 15 bases in between. Germline loops: CDR1 LGHDT, CDR2 YNNKEL (reference sequence). The CDR3 sequence is 13 residues long. CDR3 nucleotides: TGTGCCAGCAGCCAAAGAATCCGGTCCGGGCAGTACTTC. This encodes CASSQRIRSGQYF.

This chain connects TRBV12-3 or TRBV12-4 to TRBJ2-7; 8 bases fit TRBD1. The J call could be wrong; TRBJ2-5 is a better fit for the DNA end. The CDR3 is 14 residues long. The CDR3 nucleotides read TGTGCCAGCAGGGTAACAGGGGGTAAAGAGACCCAGTACTTC. This codes for CASRVTGGKETQYF.

The sample holds a few counts of this clonotype. The V and J genes are TRBV2 and TRBJ2-5, with a possible D match to TRBD2 (6 bases). Trimming took off 5 bases at V and 4 bases at J, with 14 bases between the two ends. CDR1 and CDR2 (germline): SNHLY, FYNNEI. This CDR3 contains 14 residues. The CDR3 protein is CASSTRRGTETQYF. CDR3 sequence (DNA): TGTGCCAGCAGTACTCGGCGGGGTACAGAGACCCAGTACTTC. Supplemented by reference TRBV2 and TRBJ2-5, the full variable domain reads EPEVTQTPSHQVTQMGQEVILRCVPISNHLYFYWYRQILGQKVEFLVSFYNNEISEKSEIFDDQFSVERPDGSNFTLKIRSTKLEDSAMYFCASSTRRGTETQYFGPGTRLLVL.

This clonotype was counted a few times. J is TRBJ2-1 and V is TRBV3-1, with D possibly TRBD2 on 6 matching bases. The CDR3 is 15 residues long. Germline V lookup: CDR1 LGHDT, CDR2 YNNKEL (reference sequence). V gave up 0 bases and J gave up 6 bases, with 12 bases separating them. The CDR3 sequence is CASSQDPGRSNEQFF. CDR3 nucleotide sequence: TGTGCCAGCAGCCAAGATCCCGGGAGAAGCAATGAGCAGTTCTTC.

In its sample, this clonotype was seen a few times. This sequence joins TRBV7-9 and TRBJ1-4; 10 bases line up with TRBD1. Unmatched junction bases numbered 10, after V lost 7 bases and J lost 5 bases. From germline, CDR1 is SEHNR and CDR2 FQNEAQ (reference sequence). The length of the CDR3 is 16 residues. CDR3 loop: CASNSLPGQGNEKLFF. CDR3 coding DNA: TGTGCCAGCAACTCACTACCGGGACAGGGGAATGAAAAACTGTTTTTT.

V gene TRBV10-3 combines with J gene TRBJ2-3; 7 positions match TRBD1. Germline CDR1 is ENHRY and CDR2 is SYGVKD. This CDR3 spans 15 amino acids. Trimming cost V 5 bases and J 1 base; bases outside gene matches: 6. CDR3 bases: TGTGCCATCAGTAGAGGGGGCTGGGGCACAGATACGCAGTATTTT. Protein: CAISRGGWGTDTQYF.

The chain is built from TRBV3-1 and TRBJ2-4; D perhaps matches TRBD2 (5 bases). In germline, CDR1 is LGHDT, CDR2 YNNKEL (reference sequence). CDR3 length equals 13 residues. The V end was cut by 3 bases, the J end by 9 bases, with 12 bases between. CDR3 residues: CASSQAGMPIQYF. The CDR3 coding sequence is TGTGCCAGCAGCCAGGCCGGGATGCCCATTCAGTACTTC.

The CDR3 coding sequence is TGCGCCAGCAGCGAATTCGGACCCGATAGCAATCAGCCCCAGCATTTT. Translating gives CASSEFGPDSNQPQHF. The chain combines TRBV4-1 with TRBJ1-5; no clear D. This CDR3 comprises 16 residues. CDR1 MGHRA and CDR2 YSYEKL come from the germline V gene. Trimming removed 5 bases at V and 0 bases at J, with 14 bases between.

The chain is built from TRBV10-3 and TRBJ2-7; 7 bases line up with TRBD1. Germline-derived CDR1 and CDR2 are ENHRY and SYGVKD. Trimming removed 4 bases from V and 0 bases from J; junction bases left unmatched: 6. This CDR3 region has 15 residues. In DNA, the CDR3 is TGTGCCATCAGTGGGTCAGGGGACAGCTCCTACGAGCAGTACTTC. It is translated as CAISGSGDSSYEQYF.

The chain employs TRBV19 and TRBJ2-7, with 10 positions matching TRBD2. The tail of the sequence fits TRBJ2-5 better, so the J call may be wrong. Germline CDR1 is LNHDA and CDR2 is SQIVND (reference sequence). This CDR3 contains 16 residues. CDR3 coding DNA: TGTGCCAGTAGTATGATTAGCGGGGGGCTTCAAGAGACCCAGTACTTC. Amino acids: CASSMISGGLQETQYF.

V and J are TRBV12-3 or TRBV12-4 and TRBJ2-2; D is unclear. This CDR3 is 13 amino acids long. Trimming cost V 0 bases and J 7 bases, with 6 bases left between them. This chain's CDR3 is CASSLAGLGELFF. CDR3 nucleotide sequence: TGTGCCAGCAGTTTAGCAGGCCTCGGGGAGCTGTTTTTT.

V is TRBV12-3 or TRBV12-4 and J is TRBJ2-3, with 9 bases identical to TRBD2. The CDR3 spans 16 residues. V lost 3 bases, J lost 4 bases, and 8 bases stayed unmatched. CDR3 residues: CASSFRLAASADTQYF. The CDR3 nucleotides are TGTGCCAGCAGTTTTAGACTAGCGGCCTCCGCAGATACGCAGTATTTT.

The rearrangement joins TRBV5-1 to TRBJ2-7; D unresolved. Germline loops: CDR1 SGHRS, CDR2 YFSETQ. There are 13 residues in the CDR3. V lost 4 bases to trimming and J lost 4 bases, with 12 bases between them. The CDR3 here is CASSPTPVYEQYF. CDR3 DNA: TGCGCCAGCAGCCCGACCCCGGTTTACGAGCAGTACTTC. Full variable domain (missing parts from reference TRBV5-1 and TRBJ2-7): KAGVTQTPRYLIKTRGQQVTLSCSPISGHRSVSWYQQTPGQGLQFLFEYFSETQRNKGNFPGRFSGRQFSNSRSEMNVSTLELGDSALYLCASSPTPVYEQYFGPGTRLTVT.